This TCR beta chain emerged from a study of OX40 agonist ivuxolimab in advanced cancers. Overall study: From about 23 to 85 years was the age range, with a mean of 60 years, and around 80% were male.

Assay used: immunoSEQ multiplex PCR; TCRdb lists only in-frame clones, some missing. This sample has 45,000 to 60,000 clones; around 85% occur once, and the top ten carry roughly 6.7%. The V segment lost 3 bases and the J segment 4 bases; nucleotides outside the gene matches: 5. The germline V gene encodes CDR1 SGHRS and CDR2 YFSETQ. The CDR3 contains 14 residues. Enrollment shut out patients with autoimmune disease history or systemic immunosuppression. Regarding the study as a whole: CD8+ T cells (on average) carried more expanded clones than CD4+ T cells.

This clone is termed medium-sized. Antigen specificity is unknown. The chain recombines TRBV5-1 with TRBJ1-1, with 8 bases matching TRBD1. This clonotype was obtained from an adult with an advanced solid tumor such as melanoma, head and neck, liver or kidney cancer. The specimen was CD4+ or CD8+ T cells sorted from blood, collected in a trial of the OX40 agonist ivuxolimab. The CDR3 region is CASSSAGGGTEAFF. CDR3 nucleotides: TGCGCCAGCAGCTCAGCAGGGGGCGGCACTGAAGCTTTCTTT.